The 22 T cell receptor beta chains in this list originate from one sample, sequenced in a study of blood T cells in healthy people across ages. A second roughly 7 to 11 cycle PCR used barcoded and J-beta primers. TCRdb itself ran the 5' RACE reads through MiXCR, one entry per CDR3 protein. This sample yields some 1.6 million distinct CDR3 sequences, of which almost 35% are seen a single time; about 11% belongs to the top ten. Sample: blood. The receptors were gathered from a woman between 25 and 40 years old in good health.

This clonotype occurred a few times. The rearrangement links TRBV14 to TRBJ2-1; D might be TRBD2 (6 bases). From germline, CDR1 is SGHDN and CDR2 FVKESK. The CDR3 runs 15 residues. Trimming removed 2 bases from V and 5 bases from J, with 13 bases in between. The DNA of the CDR3 is TGTGCCAGCAGCCAAATATTCCGGGAGAACAATGAGCAGTTCTTC. The encoded protein is CASSQIFRENNEQFF. Together with reference TRBV14 and TRBJ2-1, the CDR3 gives the full variable domain: EAGVTQFPSHSVIEKGQTVTLRCDPISGHDNLYWYRRVMGKEIKFLLHFVKESKQDESGMPNNRFLAERTGGTYSTLKVQPAELEDSGVYFCASSQIFRENNEQFFGPGTRLTVL.

Points on this clonotype: A much larger clone lies one base from this, so it may be a read error. The DNA for the CDR3 is TGTGCCAGCAGTATAGGACGGGGGCGGATCGAGCAGTACTTC. This encodes CASSIGRGRIEQYF. The V and J genes are TRBV14 and TRBJ2-7; D tentatively reads TRBD1 or TRBD2 (6 bases each). V gave up 6 bases and J gave up 6 bases, with 18 bases separating them. This CDR3 has 14 residues. The germline gives CDR1 SGHDN, CDR2 FVKESK.

The rearrangement uses TRBV6-2 or TRBV6-3 and TRBJ2-2, with 10 bases lining up with TRBD2. The junction had 12 bases not matched to a gene; V was cut back by 6 bases and J by 5 bases. This CDR3 has 17 residues. Germline CDR1 reads MNHEY; CDR2 reads SVGEGT. The CDR3 region has the DNA TGTGCCAGCAGAAGCCTAGCGGGAGCCTTGAGGACCGGGGAGCTGTTTTTT. Amino acids: CASRSLAGALRTGELFF.

This rearrangement joins TRBV10-3 to TRBJ1-2; D perhaps matches TRBD1 (5 bases). The CDR3 totals 18 residues. Germline assignment: CDR1 ENHRY and CDR2 SYGVKD. The V end was cut by 1 base, the J end by 0 bases, with 18 bases between. The CDR3 here is CAISELVPPGGSNYGYTF. For the CDR3, the DNA is TGTGCCATCAGTGAGTTGGTCCCCCCCGGGGGGTCTAACTATGGCTACACCTTC.

This clonotype was detected a few times. The V call is TRBV9, the J call TRBJ2-5; 9 bases are shared with TRBD2. Unmatched junction bases numbered 11, after V lost 3 bases and J lost 5 bases. Looked up from germline, CDR1 is SGDLS and CDR2 is YYNGEE. The CDR3 is 16 residues long. Here the CDR3 DNA reads TGTGCCAGCAGCGCGTATAGCGGGAGTACTAGGGAGACCCAGTACTTC. Translated, it gives CASSAYSGSTRETQYF. The entire variable domain, with the rest obtained from reference TRBV9 and TRBJ2-5, is as follows: DSGVTQTPKHLITATGQRVTLRCSPRSGDLSVYWYQQSLDQGLQFLIQYYNGEERAKGNILERFSAQQFPDLHSELNLSSLELGDSALYFCASSAYSGSTRETQYFGPGTRLLVL.

The V gene is TRBV10-3, the J gene TRBJ2-5; 9 bases are a match to TRBD1. CDR3 length: 15 amino acids. Losses at the gene ends were 5 bases for V and 0 bases for J; bases not matched to a gene: 4. The germline gives CDR1 ENHRY, CDR2 SYGVKD. The DNA of the CDR3 is TGTGCCATCAGTCCGACAGGGGGGAACCAAGAGACCCAGTACTTC. It specifies CAISPTGGNQETQYF.

The CDR3 protein is CASSRDESSYNEQFF. CDR3 nucleotides: TGCGCCAGCAGCCGAGACGAGAGCTCCTACAATGAGCAGTTCTTC. This sequence joins TRBV5-1 and TRBJ2-1; D is ambiguous. CDR1 SGHRS and CDR2 YFSETQ come from the germline V gene. V was clipped by 4 bases and J by 0 bases, with 11 bases between them. The CDR3 has 15 residues.

This clonotype was observed many times. The chain combines TRBV6-1 with TRBJ2-5, with TRBD2 matching over 9 bases. Germline V lookup: CDR1 MNHNS, CDR2 SASEGT. This CDR3 is built from 14 residues. V shed 7 bases, J shed 3 bases, and the junction held 6 bases outside the gene matches. The CDR3 here is CASNRREGKETQYF. The CDR3 DNA reads as TGTGCCAGCAATCGGCGGGAGGGTAAAGAGACCCAGTACTTC.

V usage is TRBV20-1 and J usage is TRBJ1-2; 8 bases match TRBD1. This CDR3 spans 15 amino acids. Germline CDR1 DFQATT, CDR2 SNEGSKA (reference sequence). Trimming removed 2 bases from V and 2 bases from J; junction bases left unmatched: 7. DNA for the CDR3: TGCAGTGCTAGAAGACCGGACAGGGTAAACTATGGCTACACCTTC. Protein sequence: CSARRPDRVNYGYTF.

This clonotype turned up a few times. V usage is TRBV6-1 and J usage is TRBJ2-7; no firm D call. CDR3 length equals 14 residues. Germline values: CDR1 MNHNS, CDR2 SASEGT. The V and J ends lost 4 bases and 2 bases respectively, with 12 bases between them. The CDR3 sequence: CASSGGIYTYEQYF. CDR3 nucleotides: TGTGCCAGCAGTGGTGGGATTTACACCTACGAGCAGTACTTC.

The V and J genes are TRBV20-1 and TRBJ1-5; tentatively, D is TRBD1 (6 bases). The germline CDR1 and CDR2 sequences are DFQATT and SNEGSKA (reference sequence). CDR3 length equals 12 residues. CDR3 in DNA: TGCAGCGGGACACCCAGCAATCAGCCCCAGCATTTT. It yields the protein CSGTPSNQPQHF.

This clonotype occurred once. The V and J genes are TRBV20-1 and TRBJ2-7; a possible D gene is TRBD2 (5 bases). V dropped 7 bases and J dropped 2 bases, with 15 bases sitting between them. CDR3 length: 13 amino acids. The germline gives CDR1 DFQATT, CDR2 SNEGSKA (reference sequence). The CDR3 DNA reads as TGCAGTGGAGAAGGGAGAAGCCCCTACGAGCAGTACTTC. Its translation: CSGEGRSPYEQYF.

This clonotype was picked up one time. This chain connects TRBV7-2 to TRBJ2-1, with TRBD2 identical over 8 bases. The CDR3 spans 16 residues. CDR1 and CDR2 from the germline V gene are SGHTA and FQGNSA. V lost 5 bases and J lost 4; bases outside the gene matches: 10. The CDR3 DNA reads TGTGCCAGCAGCCGGGGGTCGGGACTAGGTTACAATGAGCAGTTCTTC. Its protein is CASSRGSGLGYNEQFF. Filled out from reference TRBV7-2 and TRBJ2-1, the complete variable domain reads GAGVSQSPSNKVTEKGKDVELRCDPISGHTALYWYRQSLGQGLEFLIYFQGNSAPDKSGLPSDRFSAERTGGSVSTLTIQRTQQEDSAVYLCASSRGSGLGYNEQFFGPGTRLTVL.

The V and J genes are TRBV7-9 and TRBJ1-1; D unclear. The length of the CDR3 is 15 residues. V lost 1 base to trimming and J lost 0 bases, with 9 bases between them. CDR1 and CDR2 (germline): SEHNR, FQNEAQ (reference sequence). The CDR3 DNA reads as TGTGCCAGCAGCTTAGAGGTCAAGATGAACACTGAAGCTTTCTTT. Translation: CASSLEVKMNTEAFF.

J is TRBJ2-5 and V is TRBV7-3; perhaps TRBD2 as D (6 bases). The CDR3 is 14 amino acids. CDR1 is SGHTA and CDR2 is FQGTGA in the germline V gene. Trimming took 1 base from V and 4 from J, leaving 10 bases between them. For the CDR3, the DNA is TGTGCCAGCAGCTTAAACCGGGGGTCAGAGACCCAGTACTTC. This sequence encodes CASSLNRGSETQYF. The full variable domain, with the rest looked up from reference TRBV7-3 and TRBJ2-5, is GAGVSQTPSNKVTEKGKYVELRCDPISGHTALYWYRQSLGQGPEFLIYFQGTGAADDSGLPNDRFFAVRPEGSVSTLKIQRTERGDSAVYLCASSLNRGSETQYFGPGTRLLVL.

This clonotype was seen a few times. This chain links TRBV20-1 with TRBJ2-5; D uncertain. The CDR3 has 13 amino acids. The germline gives CDR1 DFQATT, CDR2 SNEGSKA (reference sequence). Trimming took 5 bases from V and 5 from J, leaving 15 bases between them. DNA of the CDR3: TGCAGTGCTTTACCGAGCGATGGCGAGACCCAGTACTTC. Encoded protein: CSALPSDGETQYF.

This clonotype was seen a handful of times. This chain links TRBV4-1 with TRBJ1-5, with D hard to call. V was clipped by 4 bases and J by 5 bases, with 18 bases between them. Germline lookup yields CDR1 MGHRA and CDR2 YSYEKL. CDR3 length: 16 amino acids. DNA of the CDR3: TGCGCCAGCAGCCTCTATATCGTGACGAAAGATCAGCCCCAGCATTTT. It translates to CASSLYIVTKDQPQHF.

The chain links TRBV11-2 to TRBJ2-7, with 8 bases fitting TRBD1. The CDR3 is 14 residues long. Germline CDR1 reads SGHAT; CDR2 reads FQNNGV. V trimming: 2 bases; J trimming: 2 bases; junction bases outside the gene matches: 2. The CDR3 coding sequence is TGTGCCAGCAGCTTACGGGACAGGACCTACGAGCAGTACTTC. It specifies CASSLRDRTYEQYF.

The chain is built from TRBV10-3 and TRBJ1-1; TRBD1 agrees at 7 bases. Per the germline V gene, CDR1 is ENHRY and CDR2 is SYGVKD. The CDR3 spans 15 residues. V lost 0 bases to trimming and J lost 12 bases; unmatched junction nucleotides: 13. CDR3: CAISESKGQWYETFF. CDR3 in DNA: TGTGCCATCAGTGAGTCTAAGGGACAGTGGTACGAAACTTTCTTT.

This clonotype was recorded many times. The rearrangement links TRBV29-1 to TRBJ2-7, with D perhaps TRBD1 (6 bases). CDR3 length equals 16 residues. V shed 2 bases and J shed 4 bases, with 21 bases lying between them. Germline-derived CDR1 and CDR2 are SQVTM and ANQGSEA. CDR3 DNA: TGCAGCGTTGAAAAAGGCCTGGGGGACACTCCTTACGAGCAGTACTTC. Translation: CSVEKGLGDTPYEQYF.

The chain joins TRBV20-1 to TRBJ2-3; 10 nucleotides align to TRBD2. The CDR3 sequence is 15 residues long. The germline V gene encodes CDR1 DFQATT and CDR2 SNEGSKA (reference sequence). V trimming: 3 bases; J trimming: 2 bases; junction bases outside the gene matches: 5. CDR3 residues: CSASRTSGTTDTQYF. CDR3 in DNA: TGCAGTGCTAGCCGGACTAGCGGTACCACAGATACGCAGTATTTT.

In this sample, this clonotype turned up a few times. The chain is built from TRBV5-1 and TRBJ2-3; 10 nucleotides agree with TRBD1. V trimming: 5 bases; J trimming: 6 bases; junction bases outside the gene matches: 9. The CDR3 has 15 amino acids. CDR1 is SGHRS, CDR2 YFSETQ, per germline. The CDR3 sequence: CASSPFGTGADTQYF. For the CDR3, the DNA is TGCGCCAGCAGTCCCTTTGGGACAGGGGCGGATACGCAGTATTTT.